The clone carrying this T cell receptor (beta chain) was observed a single time. This sample is drawn from a study of OX40 agonist ivuxolimab in advanced cancers. Data came from immunoSEQ multiplex PCR; TCRdb stores just in-frame clones and leaves some out. The sample carries around 100,000 clones, 89% recorded once. CDR1 and CDR2 from the germline V gene are LGHNT and FRNRAP. Germline trimming cut 6 bases from V and 5 bases from J; bases unmatched to any gene: 9. There are 15 residues in the CDR3. This rearrangement joins TRBV12-5 to TRBJ1-4, with 7 bases matching TRBD1. The clonotype comes from an adult with an advanced solid tumor such as melanoma, head and neck, liver or kidney cancer. This material consisted of CD4+ or CD8+ T cells sorted from blood, taken in a trial of the OX40 agonist ivuxolimab. The chain's CDR3 is CASGGGDSLNEKLFF. CDR3 sequence (DNA): TGTGCTAGTGGCGGGGGGGACAGCTTAAATGAAAAACTGTTTTTT. The complete variable domain, with remaining parts taken from reference TRBV12-5 and TRBJ1-4, reads DARVTQTPRHKVTEMGQEVTMRCQPILGHNTVFWYRQTMMQGLELLAYFRNRAPLDDSGMPKDRFSAEMPDATLATLKIQPSEPRDSAVYFCASGGGDSLNEKLFFGSGTQLSVL.